The entry that follows covers one T cell receptor beta chain sequence. Its antigen is not yet known. It has no much larger one-base neighbor in the sample; base qualities were not kept. V trim: 2 bases; J trim: 4 bases; unmatched bases: 13. The CDR3 starts with the cysteine, ends with the phenylalanine, and has 16 residues. Left in the record is the CDR3 DNA by itself, 48 bases read in frame from the first base. CDR1 and CDR2 were assigned from the germline V gene (reference sequence) as GTSNPN and SVGIG. Library generation was performed with 5' RACE. Sequencing was performed on an Illumina HiSeq 2000. A universal primer binding site was added through template switching, and the final cDNA carried a unique molecular identifier so that TCR cDNA molecules could be counted accurately. Specific primers in the conserved constant-segment region were used to synthesize first-strand cDNA for TCR alpha and beta chains. Each cDNA library was double barcoded, with a SMART-Mk sample barcode plus Illumina barcodes, to control for contamination. TruSeq adapter sequences and Illumina sample barcodes were added in two successive PCR steps. TCR alpha and beta cDNA libraries were sequenced on the Illumina HiSeq platform with custom primers. Under the source paper's analysis protocol: Raw reads were processed with MiGEC to extract unique molecular identifiers, and MiXCR was used to determine CDR3 positions. For each individual, recombination models were inferred using an EM algorithm with the repgenHMM and IGoR tools. Shared clonotype analysis was performed with the tcR package in R, normalizing sharing by the product of cloneset sizes. To study raw recombination free of thymic and clonal selection effects, out-of-frame nonproductive sequences were analyzed. TCRdb took the public reads, trimmed them with fastp at Q25, ran MiXCR for clone calling and kept in-frame beta chains. CDR3 protein sequences are deduplicated, and each keeps its most common genes and DNA. TCRdb, not the authors, supplied the V and J calls. The sample yields roughly 720,000 distinct CDR3 sequences; over 15% were counted once. Of the sample, around 13% falls within the top ten clones.

The data stem from a study of identical twins (dated by TCRdb to between 2015 and 2016). Regarding the complete study: To test whether fetal clonotypes persist, the study used deep sequencing on TCR alpha and beta repertoires from monozygotic twins, unrelated adults of various ages, and cord blood. To rule out contamination, the twin experiments were replicated at different times with different library preparation protocols.

Only healthy Caucasian donors were included. The twin cohort comprised three pairs of female monozygotic twins, all aged roughly 18 to 30 years. The RNA used for TCR libraries was isolated from peripheral blood mononuclear cells. Summary of the overall study and its limitations: In monozygotic twins, recombination models systematically underestimated out-of-frame TCR alpha sharing, but the models matched the sharing seen between unrelated individuals. Zero-insertion analyses could be partly confounded by invariant T cells such as MAIT and iNKT, though diverse VJ usage argued against such confounding for most clonotypes. The excess sharing between twins in beta out-of-frame sequences was weaker because fewer shared sequences reduced the signal-to-noise ratio. Because the same donors could not be followed over many years, conclusions were based on cross-sectional statistical analysis. Out-of-frame TCR alpha sequences shared between twins showed an excess of low generation-probability sequences compared with coincidental sharing between unrelated individuals. Fewer insertions were carried by abundant cord blood beta clonotypes; a weaker similar trend was observed in young adult naive repertoires, while no such trend was observed in memory repertoires.

These same records also appear under a second study, on T cells expressing NK-cell markers. In that second paper, the authors write: Three sorted T-cell subsets (CD3+CD56+NKG2C+, CD3+CD56+NKG2C- and CD3+CD56-NKG2C+) from 7 to 9 donors had their TCR beta-chain repertoires profiled. Of the eight sequenced donors, seven were found to be HCMV-seropositive and one was found to be HCMV-seronegative. In several experiments an anti-gammadeltaTCR antibody was added to restrict sorting to alphabetaTCR-expressing T cells. In over 5 donors, the dominant CD3+CD56+NKG2C+ clonotypes were among the top 10 CD8+ clonotypes and accounted for 1.0-7.0% of CD8+ T cells. Those dominant clonotypes were again the most abundant among CD3+CD56-NKG2C+ cells in a handful of donors, at about 25-60.1%. Whether the expanded NKG2C-expressing T cell clones were specific for HCMV antigens was left unclear. The eight sequenced donors were randomly selected healthy volunteers, three men and five women. HCMV-specific IgG was detected in serum with a commercial ELISA kit to determine HCMV serostatus. For five or six donors, unsorted PBMC were also used to sequence bulk peripheral blood T-cell repertoires. Reads were demultiplexed and grouped by UMI with MIGEC, and clonotypes were assembled and quantified with MiTCR. Only TCR cDNA sequences supported by at least two reads were kept to exclude erroneous sequences. Downstream repertoire analysis used the tcR package, and clonotypes were matched across fractions by CDR3 nucleotide sequence plus V segment. Antigen specificity was annotated against VDJdb with VDJmatch, allowing one amino acid substitution in CDR3.

This clonotype was sampled from a woman under 30 in good health. The material sequenced was PBMCs. The chain is encoded by TRBV30 joined to TRBJ1-2; the central 7 bases match TRBD1. In nucleotide form, the sequence is TGTGCCTGGAGTCCCTGGGGGACAGCAATCTTCTATGGCTACACCTTC. Translation gives CAWSPWGTAIFYGYTF.